This T cell receptor beta chain was recovered during a study of vaccination and CD4 T cells after COVID-19. In the study overall: Nasal swab PCR detected SARS-CoV-2 in convalescent patients; nine had mild disease, one severe. Those taking part got two shots of either the BNT162b2 or the mRNA-1273 vaccine.

On this clonotype itself: Its antigen is still unknown.

Cultured CD4+ T-cell DNA underwent Oncomine TCR Beta short-read sequencing. MiXCR was run by TCRdb on the PCR reads, yielding one entry per CDR3 protein. The table has approximately 24,000 distinct CDR3 sequences, around 65% seen once; the top ten hold about 4.9%. Trimming at V came to 3 bases and at J to 5 bases, leaving 10 bases not matched to a gene. The CDR3 runs 16 residues. Germline V gives CDR1 MGHRA, CDR2 YSYEKL. Treatment specified: 10-day PBMC culture with coronavirus spike peptide pools or control peptides (ViraFEST assay). The source material was CD4+ T cells from blood, cultured in vitro. This chain links TRBV4-1 with TRBJ2-7; 10 nucleotides line up with TRBD2. The sequence came from a human donor who had recovered from COVID-19. The CDR3 DNA follows: TGCGCCAGCAGCCAGAGAGCCGGGACTAGCGTTGACGAGCAGTACTTC. Amino acids: CASSQRAGTSVDEQYF.